These 5 T cell receptor beta chains were all obtained from the same sample, sequenced in a study of tumor-infiltrating lymphocytes in oesophageal squamous cell carcinoma. TCRdb re-called the PCR reads through MiXCR, storing one row per CDR3 protein. This repertoire shows 15,000 to 20,000 distinct CDR3 sequences, less than 55% found once; its top ten account for approximately 41%. Sequences were obtained from blood. The origin of the receptors is a female donor with esophageal squamous cell carcinoma.

This clonotype has a single count. The chain links TRBV7-3 to TRBJ2-2, with TRBD2 matching over 10 bases. Germline V lookup: CDR1 SGHTA, CDR2 FQGTGA. The CDR3 runs to 18 residues. With 0 bases clipped from V and 0 bases from J, the junction kept 4 bases outside the gene matches. CDR3 protein: CASSLTFSGGANTGELFF. CDR3 sequence (DNA): TGTGCCAGCAGCTTAACGTTCAGCGGGGGGGCGAACACCGGGGAGCTGTTTTTT.

Within the sample, this clonotype is medium-sized. The chain is built from TRBV6-1 and TRBJ2-3; either TRBD1 or TRBD2 may fit D (5 bases each). V was shortened by 5 bases and J by 4 bases, with 16 bases between the two germline ends. Looked up from germline, CDR1 is MNHNS and CDR2 is SASEGT. The CDR3 covers 15 residues. The DNA for the CDR3 is TGTGCCAGCAGTTCCATCGGTGGGGGAGCAGATACGCAGTATTTT. It is translated as CASSSIGGGADTQYF.

There are many counts of this clonotype. The gene calls are TRBV6-1 and TRBJ2-5; D is perhaps TRBD1 (5 bases). The assigned J gene may be wrong: the sequence end matches TRBJ2-7 better. CDR3 length equals 13 residues. Germline V gene sequence: CDR1 MNHNS, CDR2 SASEGT. CDR3 DNA sequence: TGTGCCAGCAAGTCAGGACACAACTACGAGCAGTACTTC. Translating gives CASKSGHNYEQYF.

The CDR3 sequence is CASTPGGSGTTDTQYF. The CDR3 coding sequence is TGTGCCAGCACCCCCGGGGGTAGCGGGACCACAGATACGCAGTATTTT. This chain joins TRBV6-6 and TRBJ2-3, with 8 bases lining up with TRBD2. V lost 7 bases, J lost 2 bases, and 11 bases stayed unmatched. Germline values: CDR1 MNHNY, CDR2 SVGAGI (reference sequence). This CDR3 spans 16 amino acids.

The chain has TRBV27 and TRBJ2-3; TRBD2 matches 12 bases. CDR3 length equals 16 residues. Trimming removed 4 bases from V and 1 base from J; junction bases left unmatched: 3. Looked up from germline, CDR1 is MNHEY and CDR2 is SMNVEV (reference sequence). The CDR3: CASSSRLAGGTDTQYF. DNA of the CDR3: TGTGCCAGCAGTTCCCGACTAGCGGGAGGCACAGATACGCAGTATTTT.